These 27 T cell receptor beta chains came from one sample sequenced in a study of blood T cell repertoires in COVID-19. The assay was immunoSEQ multiplex PCR, and TCRdb's table has in-frame clones only and misses some. The sample contains just over 60,000 clones, roughly three quarters of which appear only once. Sequencing used peripheral blood. The receptors come from a woman of 80 years or more with active or convalescent COVID-19.

The chain uses TRBV11-3 and TRBJ1-2; D not resolved. The CDR3 extends over 14 amino acids. Trimming took 3 bases from V and 3 from J, leaving 11 bases between them. Germline V gene lookup returns CDR1 SGHNT and CDR2 YENEEA. The CDR3 region is CASSLRGWDYGYTF. For the CDR3, the DNA is TGTGCCAGCAGCTTGAGAGGGTGGGACTATGGCTACACCTTC.

This clone was recorded once. The chain combines TRBV3-1 (or the pseudogene TRBV3-2) with TRBJ2-3; TRBD2 matches at 12 bases. The CDR3 is made up of 16 amino acids. V lost 4 bases to trimming and J lost 5 bases; unmatched junction nucleotides: 7. The V gene's germline CDR1 is LGHDT and CDR2 YNNKEL (reference sequence). The CDR3 loop is CASSLRLAGARDTQYF. The CDR3 DNA reads TGTGCCAGCAGCCTCCGACTAGCGGGGGCGAGAGATACGCAGTATTTT.

This clone has only a few counts. The chain employs TRBV6-6 and TRBJ2-1; D unresolved. V gave up 2 bases and J gave up 6 bases, with 2 bases separating them. CDR1 and CDR2 from the germline V gene are MNHNY and SVGAGI (reference sequence). This CDR3 region has 11 residues. CDR3 coding DNA: TGTGCCAGCAGTTACCTCAATGAGCAGTTCTTC. This gives the protein CASSYLNEQFF.

The V gene is TRBV20-1, the J gene TRBJ1-1; D remains unclear. This CDR3 has 11 residues. Germline lookup yields CDR1 DFQATT and CDR2 SNEGSKA (reference sequence). The germline V and J ends were trimmed by 5 bases and 11 bases, with 15 bases remaining between them. CDR3 in amino acids: CSALWSEVAFF. CDR3 DNA: TGCAGTGCTCTCTGGTCCGAGGTGGCTTTCTTT.

This clone is a singleton in its sample. This chain connects TRBV19 to TRBJ2-3; 10 nucleotides match TRBD2. The CDR3 has 15 amino acids. Losses at the gene ends were 6 bases for V and 2 bases for J; bases not matched to a gene: 5. Germline lookup yields CDR1 LNHDA and CDR2 SQIVND (reference sequence). Here the CDR3 DNA reads TGTGCCAGTAGCACTAGCGGGGTCTTCACAGATACGCAGTATTTT. It yields the protein CASSTSGVFTDTQYF.

The chain carries TRBV5-1 and TRBJ1-5, with D possibly TRBD1 on 6 matching bases. CDR3 size: 17 residues. Trimming shortened V by 0 bases and J by 2 bases, and 15 bases separated the two germline ends. Germline lookup yields CDR1 SGHRS and CDR2 YFSETQ. CDR3 coding DNA: TGCGCCAGCAGCTTGGCGCCCCAGGGGTTCGGCAATCAGCCCCAGCATTTT. It encodes CASSLAPQGFGNQPQHF.

This clone was detected a few times. V gene TRBV20-1 combines with J gene TRBJ1-1, with TRBD1 identical over 8 bases. Germline-derived CDR1 and CDR2 are DFQATT and SNEGSKA (reference sequence). V was clipped by 6 bases and J by 5 bases; unmatched bases: 2. CDR3 length equals 11 residues. The CDR3 DNA sequence: TGCAGTGCAAACAGGGGGACTGAAGCTTTCTTT. This encodes CSANRGTEAFF.

For this clone: Because the CDR3's place on the DNA is in doubt, the DNA is left out and the CDR3 is given as listed by TCRdb. This chain joins TRBV15 and TRBJ1-5; the D segment call TRBD1 is taken from the table without a DNA check. Germline values: CDR1 LNHNV, CDR2 YYDKDF (reference sequence). Including both end residues, the CDR3 is 13 amino acids long. CDR3 residues: CATSILGQQPQHF.

The rearrangement joins TRBV5-5 to TRBJ2-2; no clear D gene. The CDR3 runs to 16 residues. CDR1 and CDR2 from the germline V gene are SGHKS and YYEKEE (reference sequence). Trimming stripped 4 bases from V and 2 bases from J, with 15 bases between. This chain's CDR3 is CASSLTPMTNTGELFF. The CDR3 DNA follows: TGTGCCAGCAGCCTGACCCCGATGACAAACACCGGGGAGCTGTTTTTT.

V gene TRBV12-5 combines with J gene TRBJ1-5; TRBD1 might be the D (5 bases). Trimming took 7 bases from V and 2 from J, leaving 15 bases between them. CDR1 and CDR2 from the germline V gene are LGHNT and FRNRAP. The CDR3 has 15 amino acids. The CDR3 spells CASAATGGGNQPQHF. In nucleotides, the CDR3 is TGTGCTAGTGCCGCGACCGGGGGGGGCAATCAGCCCCAGCATTTT.

This chain links TRBV5-5 with TRBJ1-2; 12 bases align to TRBD1. CDR3 length: 18 amino acids. The ends lost 4 bases at V and 6 bases at J; junction bases unmatched: 16. Per the germline V gene, CDR1 is SGHKS and CDR2 is YYEKEE (reference sequence). The DNA of the CDR3 is TGTGCCAGCAGCCGGGAGTACGGGACAGGGGGCGATAAGGATGGCTACACCTTC. Its protein is CASSREYGTGGDKDGYTF.

In its sample, this clone was seen a few times. The rearrangement links TRBV6-2 or TRBV6-3 to TRBJ1-5; tentative D call: TRBD1 (6 bases). This CDR3 region has 14 residues. V gave up 2 bases and J gave up 4 bases, with 9 bases separating them. The V gene's germline CDR1 is MNHEY and CDR2 SVGEGT. The DNA of the CDR3 is TGTGCCAGCAGTTACGACAGGTTTAATCAGCCCCAGCATTTT. Its translation is CASSYDRFNQPQHF.

The chain joins TRBV5-1 to TRBJ1-6; TRBD1 aligns across 7 bases. The CDR3 contains 14 residues. Germline values: CDR1 SGHRS, CDR2 YFSETQ. The trim removed 4 bases at V and 9 bases at J, leaving 7 bases unmatched. For the CDR3, the DNA is TGCGCCAGCAGCCAAACAGGGGAGGCTTCACCCCTCCACTTT. It specifies CASSQTGEASPLHF.

V gene TRBV18 combines with J gene TRBJ2-1; TRBD1 matches at 8 bases. The junction had 3 bases not matched to a gene; V was cut back by 3 bases and J by 2 bases. The CDR3 sequence is 15 residues long. Per germline, CDR1 KGHSH and CDR2 LQKENI. CDR3 sequence: CASSPDRAAYNEQFF. In DNA, the CDR3 is TGTGCCAGCTCACCGGACAGGGCCGCCTACAATGAGCAGTTCTTC.

The V gene is TRBV12-5, the J gene TRBJ1-3; D unclear. With 6 bases removed from V and 0 bases from J, the gap between germline ends came to 15 bases. CDR3 length: 16 residues. CDR1 is LGHNT, CDR2 FRNRAP, per germline. The CDR3, as DNA: TGTGCTAGTGGAGTTGCAGCGTCCAGCTCTGGAAACACCATATATTTT. Protein: CASGVAASSSGNTIYF.

The genes are TRBV5-1 and TRBJ2-7; 8 positions match TRBD2. The CDR3 has 17 residues. The germline gives CDR1 SGHRS, CDR2 YFSETQ. V was pared by 3 bases and J by 0 bases, with 11 bases of the junction left unmatched. The CDR3 is CASSSGGAGASSYEQYF. The CDR3 region has the DNA TGCGCCAGCAGCTCCGGGGGGGCGGGGGCGAGCTCCTACGAGCAGTACTTC.

This rearrangement joins TRBV19 to TRBJ2-7, with TRBD2 matching 8 bases. Trimming at V came to 10 bases and at J to 4 bases, leaving 0 bases not matched to a gene. The CDR3 extends over 10 amino acids. Germline assignment: CDR1 LNHDA and CDR2 SQIVND (reference sequence). CDR3 coding DNA: TGTGCCACGGGGGGGTACGAGCAGTACTTC. Its protein is CATGGYEQYF.

The chain carries TRBV27 and TRBJ2-5; D gene uncertain. Looked up from germline, CDR1 is MNHEY and CDR2 is SMNVEV (reference sequence). Trimming cost V 5 bases and J 0 bases, with 10 bases left between them. The CDR3 loop spans 14 amino acids. CDR3 coding DNA: TGTGCCAGCAGTACTCGACACGACCAAGAGACCCAGTACTTC. Amino acids: CASSTRHDQETQYF.

This clone appeared a few times. The V gene is TRBV25-1, the J gene TRBJ1-2; 11 positions agree with TRBD1. Trimming took 1 base from V and 6 from J; bases not matched to a gene: 4. The CDR3 loop spans 15 amino acids. CDR1 is MGHDK and CDR2 is SYGVNS in the germline V gene. The CDR3 coding sequence is TGTGCCAGCAGTGAATGGGACAGGGGGGGGAATGGCTACACCTTC. Amino acids: CASSEWDRGGNGYTF.

This chain connects TRBV27 to TRBJ1-5, with D perhaps TRBD1 (6 bases). The V gene lost 5 bases and the J gene lost 0 bases, with 11 bases spanning the gap. In germline, CDR1 is MNHEY, CDR2 SMNVEV (reference sequence). CDR3 length: 15 amino acids. The CDR3 loop reads CASSKTGNSNQPQHF. CDR3 DNA: TGTGCCAGCAGTAAGACAGGTAATAGCAATCAGCCCCAGCATTTT.

This chain connects TRBV6-5 to TRBJ2-3; 7 nucleotides match TRBD1. The J segment lost 3 bases and the V segment lost 8 bases, leaving 8 bases of the junction unmatched. CDR3 size: 14 residues. Germline CDR1 reads MNHEY; CDR2 reads SVGAGI. Written as DNA, the CDR3 is TGTGCCAGCGGAGACAGGGATGGGACAGATACGCAGTATTTT. This sequence encodes CASGDRDGTDTQYF.

The chain links TRBV7-3 to TRBJ1-2; 7 bases are shared with TRBD1. The J segment lost 4 bases and the V segment lost 0 bases, leaving 17 bases of the junction unmatched. CDR3 length: 19 amino acids. Per the germline V gene, CDR1 is SGHTA and CDR2 is FQGTGA. In nucleotides, the CDR3 is TGTGCCAGCAGCTTAACATCGATGGGCTCCGGGACAGCCCTCTATGGCTACACCTTC. Translation: CASSLTSMGSGTALYGYTF.

This clone was observed a handful of times. The chain links TRBV4-1 to TRBJ1-4, with D perhaps TRBD1 (6 bases). Germline V gene sequence: CDR1 MGHRA, CDR2 YSYEKL. The CDR3 is made up of 17 amino acids. V was trimmed by 1 base and J by 8 bases, leaving 20 bases between them. The CDR3 DNA is TGCGCCAGCAGCCAAGGTTGGGGAACAGGGAGTGGCGAAAAACTGTTTTTT. Encoded protein: CASSQGWGTGSGEKLFF.

This clone was counted only a few times. A much larger clone sits a single nucleotide away, making a read error possible. The sample holds other DNA sequences that translate to the same CDR3. This sequence joins TRBV5-1 and TRBJ1-1; D remains unclear. The CDR3 covers 13 residues. The germline CDR1 and CDR2 sequences are SGHRS and YFSETQ. Trimming took off 1 base at V and 3 bases at J, with 7 bases between the two ends. The chain's CDR3 is CASSLKLDTEAFF. CDR3 sequence (DNA): TGCGCCAGCAGCTTGAAACTGGACACTGAAGCTTTCTTT.

CDR3 nucleotide sequence: TGTGCCAGCTCACCGGCGGGGGTAAGCAATCAGCCCCAGCATTTT. This translates into CASSPAGVSNQPQHF. The rearrangement links TRBV18 to TRBJ1-5; D possibly corresponds to TRBD1 (5 bases). The CDR3 is 15 residues long. Germline V gene sequence: CDR1 KGHSH, CDR2 LQKENI. Between the trimmed V and J ends, which lost 3 bases and 1 base, there was a span of 10 bases.

The rearrangement joins TRBV2 to TRBJ2-3; tentative D call: TRBD2 (6 bases). The CDR3 loop spans 15 amino acids. The germline V gene encodes CDR1 SNHLY and CDR2 FYNNEI. Deletions cut 4 bases from V and 0 bases from J, with 11 bases between. CDR3 coding DNA: TGTGCCAGCAGTGTAGGGCGGGGAAGCACAGATACGCAGTATTTT. Amino acids: CASSVGRGSTDTQYF.

The chain recombines TRBV6-5 with TRBJ1-2; possibly TRBD1 for D (6 bases). This CDR3 region has 12 residues. From germline, CDR1 is MNHEY and CDR2 SVGAGI. Between the trimmed V and J ends, which lost 7 bases and 10 bases, there was a span of 16 bases. CDR3 in amino acids: CASTGQFLDYTF. The CDR3 DNA sequence: TGTGCCAGCACCGGACAGTTTTTGGACTACACCTTC.